Below, 17 T cell receptor beta chains from the same sample are listed, as sequenced in a study of T-cell memory formation after mild COVID-19. One entry per CDR3 protein, called by TCRdb with MiXCR from the 5' RACE reads. The table includes around 470,000 distinct CDR3 sequences, about 20% detected once. Material for sequencing was PBMCs or a T cell subset sorted from them (not recorded which). Source of these receptors: an adult woman who had mild COVID-19 (a few samples of this study predate the infection). Cell type and time point are not known.

Only a few counts were recorded for this clonotype. The V gene is TRBV11-2, the J gene TRBJ2-1; D is perhaps TRBD2 (5 bases). Germline lookup yields CDR1 SGHAT and CDR2 FQNNGV. V lost 5 bases, J lost 8 bases, and 16 bases lay in between. The CDR3 loop spans 14 amino acids. In DNA form, the CDR3 reads TGTGCCAGCAGCCCTCTGTCGGGGTGGGATGAGCAGTTCTTC. Amino acids: CASSPLSGWDEQFF.

This clonotype was observed a handful of times. The CDR3 spells CASPAETGSHIGVYNEQFF. CDR3 coding DNA: TGCGCCAGCCCTGCTGAGACCGGGTCCCATATCGGGGTATACAATGAGCAGTTCTTC. The J gene is TRBJ2-1, the V gene TRBV5-1; possible D gene TRBD2, 5 bases. V was cut by 7 bases and J by 4 bases, with 30 bases left in between. This CDR3 contains 19 residues. Germline-derived CDR1 and CDR2 are SGHRS and YFSETQ.

This clonotype was found a few times. This chain joins TRBV3-1 and TRBJ1-1; D not resolved. Trimming pared 1 base from V and 2 bases from J, leaving 8 bases between. CDR3 length: 14 amino acids. Per the germline V gene, CDR1 is LGHDT and CDR2 is YNNKEL (reference sequence). The CDR3 is CASSQGSINTEAFF. The CDR3 DNA sequence: TGTGCCAGCAGCCAAGGGTCCATTAACACTGAAGCTTTCTTT.

This clonotype was picked up a small number of times. The rearrangement uses TRBV9 and TRBJ2-7, with TRBD1 matching over 9 bases. Per germline, CDR1 SGDLS and CDR2 YYNGEE. The CDR3 covers 15 residues. V lost 1 base, J lost 4 bases, and 6 bases stayed unmatched. In DNA, the CDR3 is TGTGCCAGCAGCGTAACCGGGACAGGGTCTTACGAGCAGTACTTC. It specifies CASSVTGTGSYEQYF.

The J gene is TRBJ1-1, the V gene TRBV7-3; D is undetermined. Germline V CDR1 and CDR2: SGHTA, FQGTGA. The V and J ends lost 1 base and 1 base respectively, with 10 bases between them. This CDR3 contains 15 residues. In DNA form, the CDR3 reads TGTGCCAGCAGCTTAAGTTACGAAGCGAACACTGAAGCTTTCTTT. Amino acids: CASSLSYEANTEAFF.

This chain joins TRBV3-1 and TRBJ2-7, with D maybe TRBD2 (5 bases). The V end was cut by 0 bases, the J end by 4 bases, with 7 bases between. This CDR3 has 13 residues. Germline V gene lookup returns CDR1 LGHDT and CDR2 YNNKEL (reference sequence). The chain's CDR3 is CASSQESGYEQYF. In DNA, the CDR3 is TGTGCCAGCAGCCAAGAGTCGGGGTACGAGCAGTACTTC.

The rearrangement joins TRBV5-6 to TRBJ2-2; D perhaps matches TRBD2 (6 bases). CDR1 is SGHDT and CDR2 is YYEEEE in the germline V gene. The CDR3 consists of 16 residues. V was clipped by 1 base and J by 0 bases, with 10 bases between them. The CDR3 DNA follows: TGTGCCAGCAGCTTGTTTACGGGGGCGAACACCGGGGAGCTGTTTTTT. As protein: CASSLFTGANTGELFF.

The J gene is TRBJ1-1, the V gene TRBV6-6; tentatively, D is TRBD1 (5 bases). Trimming pared 7 bases from V and 0 bases from J, leaving 12 bases between. Germline V gene data show CDR1 as MNHNY and CDR2 as SVGAGI (reference sequence). The CDR3 has 14 amino acids. CDR3 DNA: TGTGCCAGCAACCCAGGACATGTGAACACTGAAGCTTTCTTT. Translated: CASNPGHVNTEAFF.

This clonotype has more than one count but fewer than ten. The V gene is TRBV7-2, the J gene TRBJ2-1; 9 nucleotides line up with TRBD2. Germline lookup yields CDR1 SGHTA and CDR2 FQGNSA. This CDR3 region has 16 residues. The junction had 11 bases not matched to a gene; V was cut back by 5 bases and J by 6 bases. The CDR3 spells CASSPDAGGISNEQFF. In DNA, the CDR3 is TGTGCCAGCAGCCCAGACGCGGGAGGGATAAGCAATGAGCAGTTCTTC.

Only a few counts were recorded for this clonotype. V and J are TRBV21-1 and TRBJ2-3; the table's D call TRBD2 went unverified against the DNA. TRBV21-1 corresponds to a pseudogene. The CDR3 is 14 amino acids. The CDR3 region is CASSKEGGRDTQYF. CDR3 sequence (DNA): TGTGCCAGCAGCAAGGAGGGTGGGAGAGATACGCAGTATTTT.

This clonotype was observed a few times. V gene TRBV5-5 combines with J gene TRBJ2-2, with 14 nucleotides matching TRBD2. CDR1 and CDR2 from the germline V gene are SGHKS and YYEKEE (reference sequence). The V and J ends lost 4 bases and 5 bases, in that order; junction bases with no gene match: 7. CDR3 length: 17 residues. The CDR3 DNA reads as TGTGCCAGCAGCCGGGGACTAGCGGGAGTAAGGACCGGGGAGCTGTTTTTT. Protein: CASSRGLAGVRTGELFF.

This chain links TRBV10-3 with TRBJ2-3, with 7 bases identical to TRBD2. The CDR3 length is 17 residues. The V gene end was trimmed by 0 bases and the J gene end by 0 bases; junction bases not matched to a gene: 6. CDR1 ENHRY and CDR2 SYGVKD come from the germline V gene. The CDR3 DNA is TGTGCCATCAGTGAGTCGGCGGGGGATACTAGCACAGATACGCAGTATTTT. Encoded protein: CAISESAGDTSTDTQYF.

This clonotype was counted at least ten times. The chain couples TRBV20-1 to TRBJ2-1; D not resolved. Trimming took off 6 bases at V and 0 bases at J, with 9 bases between the two ends. Looked up from germline, CDR1 is DFQATT and CDR2 is SNEGSKA (reference sequence). The CDR3 sequence is 13 residues long. CDR3: CSAHPSSYNEQFF. The CDR3 region has the DNA TGCAGTGCCCACCCTTCCTCCTACAATGAGCAGTTCTTC.

The chain employs TRBV7-9 and TRBJ2-5; 9 bases map to TRBD2. Germline CDR1 reads SEHNR; CDR2 reads FQNEAQ (reference sequence). J gave up 5 bases and V 5 bases, and 9 bases lay outside the gene matches. The length of the CDR3 is 15 residues. The CDR3 DNA follows: TGTGCCAGCAGCAACCCTCGGACTAGCGAGGAGACCCAGTACTTC. It specifies CASSNPRTSEETQYF.

The V gene is TRBV5-1, the J gene TRBJ2-5; D is tentatively TRBD1 or TRBD2 (5 bases each). Germline V gene data show CDR1 as SGHRS and CDR2 as YFSETQ. The V end lost 4 bases, the J end lost 4 bases, and 11 bases lay between the germline ends. CDR3 size: 13 residues. The CDR3 loop is CASSHYGAETQYF. For the CDR3, the DNA is TGCGCCAGCAGCCACTACGGGGCAGAGACCCAGTACTTC.

The CDR3 spells CASTTGEQFF. The CDR3 nucleotides are TGTGCCAGCACTACGGGTGAGCAGTTCTTC. The chain uses TRBV6-5 and TRBJ2-1; unclear D gene. Germline values: CDR1 MNHEY, CDR2 SVGAGI. This CDR3 has 10 amino acids. V dropped 7 bases and J dropped 9 bases, with 7 bases sitting between them.

This clonotype appeared a few times. The rearrangement joins TRBV6-2 or TRBV6-3 to TRBJ2-3; 7 nucleotides align to TRBD1. Losses at the gene ends were 6 bases for V and 13 bases for J; bases not matched to a gene: 13. Per the germline V gene, CDR1 is MNHEY and CDR2 is SVGEGT. The CDR3 has 13 amino acids. CDR3 coding DNA: TGTGCCAGCAGGGACCCGGGACAGAAAAAAAAGTATTTT. Protein product: CASRDPGQKKKYF.